This T cell receptor beta chain was captured in a study of Ad26.COV2.S vaccination and SARS-CoV-2 variants. Treatment noted: 15 to 20 received Ad26.COV2.S at low or high dose, single or two shots; about 5 received placebo; per-sample allocation not given. Collection of samples fell on day 63 after the first vaccine or placebo injection. Repertoires were generated with immunoSEQ multiplex PCR, while TCRdb's copy carries only in-frame clones and drops some. The repertoire consists of more than 400,000 clones, with roughly 90% occurring once and the leading ten covering about 1.6%. V dropped 8 bases and J dropped 1 base, with 17 bases sitting between them. Germline CDR1 SEHNR, CDR2 FQNEAQ (reference sequence). The CDR3 totals 15 residues.

The sequence came from a person between 18 and 65 years old who received the Ad26.COV2.S COVID-19 vaccine or a placebo. The rearrangement joins TRBV7-9 to TRBJ2-5; D may correspond to TRBD1 or TRBD2 (5 bases each). The source material was peripheral blood, sampled in a trial of Ad26.COV2.S vaccine versus placebo. The chain's CDR3 is CASRPGTRIQETQYF. The CDR3 nucleotides read TGTGCCAGCCGACCGGGGACCAGAATCCAAGAGACCCAGTACTTC.